The clone carrying this TCR beta chain has a handful of counts. No antigen is known for it. TCRdb fed the RT-PCR reads into MiXCR, producing one record per CDR3 protein. The table has under 550,000 distinct CDR3 sequences, 6.5% to 8% seen once. The entry originates in a study of response to subunit inactivated influenza vaccine. Study-wide results and caveats: Researchers suggested that each seasonal influenza vaccination recruits few new T cells.

The CDR3 has 13 amino acids. The V end was cut by 3 bases, the J end by 5 bases, with 10 bases between. The sequencing here drew on PBMCs from blood, taken around 25 months after vaccination. The rearrangement links TRBV12-3 or TRBV12-4 to TRBJ1-1, with D unresolved. The sequence came from a man aged 50-75 years who received an inactivated influenza vaccine. The CDR3 DNA follows: TGTGCCAGCAGTTTTCGGGGTCGGACTGAAGCTTTCTTT. Translating it yields CASSFRGRTEAFF.